The clone carrying this T cell receptor (beta chain) was found a few times. No antigen is known for it. Naive CD4+ cells had CD25+ Tregs removed. Findings and caveats of the study: The larger-cohort validation was restricted to a single TCR beta V-J rearrangement rather than whole repertoires. In terms of TCR gene usage, tumor memory CD4+ T cells clustered together with blood and lymph node memory CD4+ cells, as well as with lymph node naive CD4+ cells.

After constant-region reverse-primer amplification, full-length variable regions underwent semi-nested PCR with Nested Universal Primer A. TCRdb re-called the 5' RACE reads through MiXCR, storing one row per CDR3 protein. This table has nearly 55,000 distinct CDR3 sequences, approximately 23% appearing once. Sequenced sample: tumor-infiltrating naive CD4+ T cells sorted from the breast tumor. Documented subset: naive CD4+ T cells, CD4+CD45RA+CD25-. This TCR was sampled from a female donor with breast cancer.

CDR3 protein: CSAYTNQNQPQHF. The CDR3 region has the DNA TGCAGTGCTTACACGAATCAAAATCAGCCCCAGCATTTT. The rearrangement joins TRBV20-1 to TRBJ1-5; D gene uncertain. Germline-derived CDR1 and CDR2 are DFQATT and SNEGSKA (reference sequence). V was cut by 5 bases and J by 4 bases, with 12 bases left in between. The CDR3 totals 13 residues.